Described below is a single TCR beta chain sequence and its context. No antigen is known for it. This record belongs to a study of lymphopenia after photon versus proton radiotherapy. Only in-frame clones appear in the TCRdb table, and some are missing; sequencing was by immunoSEQ multiplex PCR. The sample shows thousands of clones, more than 75% of them seen only once. Study results and caveats: Photon-treated patients lost naive T cells and TCR diversity; proton-treated stayed stable.

The clonotype comes from a man aged 25 to 45 with gastric cancer. The sample consisted of peripheral blood, taken from a patient treated with photon-based radiotherapy.

CDR3: CASSEDRGYGYTF. CDR3 nucleotides: TGTGCCAGCAGTGAGGACAGGGGCTATGGCTACACCTTC. V and J are TRBV6-1 and TRBJ1-2; 9 bases are shared with TRBD1. The CDR3 length is 13 residues. The trim removed 3 bases at V and 4 bases at J, leaving 0 bases unmatched. Germline CDR1 and CDR2: MNHNS and SASEGT.